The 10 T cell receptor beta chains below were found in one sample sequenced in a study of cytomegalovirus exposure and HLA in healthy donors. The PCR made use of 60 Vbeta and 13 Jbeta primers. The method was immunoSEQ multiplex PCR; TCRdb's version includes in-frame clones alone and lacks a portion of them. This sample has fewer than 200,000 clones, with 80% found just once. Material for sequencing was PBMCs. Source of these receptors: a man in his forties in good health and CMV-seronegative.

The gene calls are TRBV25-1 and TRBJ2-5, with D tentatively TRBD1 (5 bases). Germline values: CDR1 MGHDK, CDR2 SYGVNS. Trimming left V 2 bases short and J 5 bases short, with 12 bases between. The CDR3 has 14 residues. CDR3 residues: CASSEHRGRETQYF. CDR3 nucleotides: TGTGCCAGCAGTGAACATAGGGGAAGGGAGACCCAGTACTTC.

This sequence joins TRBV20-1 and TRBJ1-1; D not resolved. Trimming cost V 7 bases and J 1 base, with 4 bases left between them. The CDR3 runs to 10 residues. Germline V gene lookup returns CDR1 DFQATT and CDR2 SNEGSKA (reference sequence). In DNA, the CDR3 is TGCAGTGGGCAGAACACTGAAGCTTTCTTT. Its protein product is CSGQNTEAFF.

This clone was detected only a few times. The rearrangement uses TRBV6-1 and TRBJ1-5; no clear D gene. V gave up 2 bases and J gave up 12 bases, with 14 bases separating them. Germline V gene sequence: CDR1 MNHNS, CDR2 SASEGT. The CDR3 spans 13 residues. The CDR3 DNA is TGTGCCAGCAGTGAAAGTACGCTTGCAGGCCAGCATTTT. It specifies CASSESTLAGQHF.

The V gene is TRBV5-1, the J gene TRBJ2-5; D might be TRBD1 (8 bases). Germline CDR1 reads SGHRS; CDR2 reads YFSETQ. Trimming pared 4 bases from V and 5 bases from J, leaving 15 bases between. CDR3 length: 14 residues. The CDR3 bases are TGCGCCAGCAGCGATACAGGGGGGGACGAGACCCAGTACTTC. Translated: CASSDTGGDETQYF.

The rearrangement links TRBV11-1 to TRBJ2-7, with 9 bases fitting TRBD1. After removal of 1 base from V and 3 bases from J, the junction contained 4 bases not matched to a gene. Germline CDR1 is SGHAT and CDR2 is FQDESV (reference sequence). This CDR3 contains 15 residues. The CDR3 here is CASSLEDRGYYEQYF. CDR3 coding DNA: TGTGCCAGCAGCTTAGAGGACAGGGGCTACTACGAGCAGTACTTC.

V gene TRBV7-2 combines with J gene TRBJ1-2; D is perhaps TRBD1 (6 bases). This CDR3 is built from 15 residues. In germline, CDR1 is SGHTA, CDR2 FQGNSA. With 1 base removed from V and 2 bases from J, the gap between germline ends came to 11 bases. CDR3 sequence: CASSLGFGQNYGYTF. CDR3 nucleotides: TGTGCCAGCAGCTTAGGCTTCGGACAGAACTATGGCTACACCTTC. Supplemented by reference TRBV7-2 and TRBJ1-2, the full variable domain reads GAGVSQSPSNKVTEKGKDVELRCDPISGHTALYWYRQSLGQGLEFLIYFQGNSAPDKSGLPSDRFSAERTGGSVSTLTIQRTQQEDSAVYLCASSLGFGQNYGYTFGSGTRLTVV.

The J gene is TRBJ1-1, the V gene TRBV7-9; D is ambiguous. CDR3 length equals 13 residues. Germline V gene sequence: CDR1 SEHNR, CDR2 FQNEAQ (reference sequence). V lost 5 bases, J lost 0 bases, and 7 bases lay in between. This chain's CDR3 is CASSPFMNTEAFF. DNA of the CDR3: TGTGCCAGCAGCCCCTTTATGAACACTGAAGCTTTCTTT.

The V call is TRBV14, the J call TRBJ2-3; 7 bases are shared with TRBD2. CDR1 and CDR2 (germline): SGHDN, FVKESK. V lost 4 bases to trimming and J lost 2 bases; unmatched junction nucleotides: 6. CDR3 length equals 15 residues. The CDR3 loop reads CASSPQRGSTDTQYF. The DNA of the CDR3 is TGTGCCAGCAGCCCCCAGCGGGGCTCCACAGATACGCAGTATTTT.

The CDR3: CASSIEMLSVTGELFF. The CDR3 DNA follows: TGTGCCAGTAGTATCGAGATGTTGTCGGTCACCGGGGAGCTGTTTTTT. The chain employs TRBV19 and TRBJ2-2; D is uncertain. Germline assignment: CDR1 LNHDA and CDR2 SQIVND (reference sequence). V dropped 3 bases and J dropped 4 bases, with 15 bases sitting between them. CDR3 length equals 16 residues.

The CDR3 DNA reads TGTGCCATCAGTGAAGGATCGGGGGAACAGTTCTTC. Protein product: CAISEGSGEQFF. The chain employs TRBV10-3 and TRBJ2-1; D is perhaps TRBD2 (6 bases). The CDR3 runs 12 residues. Per germline, CDR1 ENHRY and CDR2 SYGVKD. V dropped 3 bases and J dropped 13 bases, with 13 bases sitting between them.